This TCR beta chain was identified during a study of cytomegalovirus exposure and HLA in healthy donors. CDR1 is SEHNR, CDR2 FQNEAQ, per germline (reference sequence). Germline trimming cut 1 base from V and 2 bases from J; bases unmatched to any gene: 4. The CDR3 is 15 amino acids. TCRdb's table, derived via immunoSEQ multiplex PCR, lists solely in-frame clones and lacks some. This sample has 100,000 to 150,000 clones, with about nine tenths found just once. Notes on this clone: Its antigen is unknown.

General observations from the study: Subsequent analysis showed first-cohort TCR clusters tending to co-occur in 120 or so validation repertoires.

Specimen: PBMCs. This chain uses TRBV7-9 with TRBJ2-7, with TRBD2 matching over 8 bases. The sequence was collected from a woman under 30 in good health and CMV-seronegative. CDR3 loop: CASSLVTGGAYEQYF. CDR3 bases: TGTGCCAGCAGCTTAGTGACGGGAGGGGCCTACGAGCAGTACTTC. The complete variable domain, with remaining parts taken from reference TRBV7-9 and TRBJ2-7, reads DTGVSQNPRHKITKRGQNVTFRCDPISEHNRLYWYRQTLGQGPEFLTYFQNEAQLEKSRLLSDRFSAERPKGSFSTLEIQRTEQGDSAMYLCASSLVTGGAYEQYFGPGTRLTVT.